Listed here are 21 T cell receptor beta chains from one sample, sequenced in a study of T-cell memory formation after mild COVID-19 (dated by TCRdb to the early 2020s). Preparation of the library involved 5' RACE. The instrument was an Illumina NovaSeq 6000. The public reads were reprocessed in TCRdb via fastp at Q25 and MiXCR, keeping in-frame beta chains. CDR3 protein sequences are deduplicated, and each keeps its most common genes and DNA. The sample contains fewer than 650,000 distinct CDR3 sequences, about 20% of them found a single time. The ten most abundant clones make up under 8.5% of the sample. Sequenced: PBMCs or a T cell subset sorted from them (not recorded which). These receptors all stem from an adult woman who had mild COVID-19 (a few samples of this study predate the infection). The sample titles of this study are shuffled in the database, so cell type and time point are left out; the donor was told from shared clones.

This clonotype was observed at least ten times. The V call is TRBV7-2, the J call TRBJ2-7, with D unresolved. Germline loops: CDR1 SGHTA, CDR2 FQGNSA. With 3 bases removed from V and 2 bases from J, the gap between germline ends came to 5 bases. This CDR3 is built from 12 residues. CDR3 loop: CASSLAAYEQYF. CDR3 DNA: TGTGCCAGCAGCTTGGCGGCCTACGAGCAGTACTTC.

The genes are TRBV5-6 and TRBJ1-6, with 12 bases fitting TRBD1. Germline V gene data show CDR1 as SGHDT and CDR2 as YYEEEE. V lost 4 bases and J lost 12; bases outside the gene matches: 5. The CDR3 loop spans 14 amino acids. CDR3 bases: TGTGCCAGCAGCGGAGGGACAGGGGGCGAACCCCTCCACTTT. This gives the protein CASSGGTGGEPLHF. Full variable domain (rest looked up from reference TRBV5-6 and TRBJ1-6): DAGVTQSPTHLIKTRGQQVTLRCSPKSGHDTVSWYQQALGQGPQFIFQYYEEEERQRGNFPDRFSGHQFPNYSSELNVNALLLGDSALYLCASSGGTGGEPLHFGNGTRLTVT.

The rearrangement uses TRBV24-1 and TRBJ1-2; D remains ambiguous. Per germline, CDR1 KGHDR and CDR2 SFDVKD. Trimming shortened V by 4 bases and J by 7 bases, and 15 bases separated the two germline ends. This CDR3 is 14 amino acids long. The CDR3 spells CATSDTRWSVGYTF. The CDR3, as DNA: TGTGCCACCAGTGACACCCGATGGAGCGTTGGCTACACCTTC.

This clonotype was recorded a few times. The CDR3 DNA reads as TGTGCCAGCAGTTCCCTAAACCCCTGGGCCGGCTACACCTTC. Translated: CASSSLNPWAGYTF. The V gene is TRBV27, the J gene TRBJ1-2; D unresolved. This CDR3 comprises 14 residues. V was clipped by 4 bases and J by 8 bases, with 17 bases between them. In germline, CDR1 is MNHEY, CDR2 SMNVEV (reference sequence).

The rearrangement uses TRBV21-1 and TRBJ2-3; the table's TRBD2 call for D was not verified on the DNA. TRBV21-1 is a pseudogene locus. The CDR3 has 19 amino acids. The CDR3 nucleotides are TGTGCCAGCATCAGTACAAGACTAGCGGGAGATGGTTGCACAGATACGCAGTATTTT. Encoded protein: CASISTRLAGDGCTDTQYF.

This clonotype turned up a few times. The chain carries TRBV30 and TRBJ2-4; D gene uncertain. The CDR3 is made up of 14 amino acids. V was trimmed by 2 bases and J by 4 bases, leaving 12 bases between them. Germline V lookup: CDR1 GTSNPN, CDR2 SVGIG (reference sequence). The CDR3: CAWSIVRVKNIQYF. DNA for the CDR3: TGTGCCTGGAGTATTGTTAGGGTAAAAAACATTCAGTACTTC.

In this sample, this clonotype turned up many times. The rearrangement uses TRBV12-3 or TRBV12-4 and TRBJ2-3; TRBD2 matches 12 bases. The CDR3 loop spans 15 amino acids. The V segment lost 6 bases and the J segment 0 bases; nucleotides outside the gene matches: 1. The CDR3 spells CASSGLAGSTDTQYF. The DNA for the CDR3 is TGTGCCAGCAGCGGACTAGCGGGGAGCACAGATACGCAGTATTTT.

This clonotype was picked up a small number of times. The chain employs TRBV18 and TRBJ2-2, with TRBD1 matching over 7 bases. This CDR3 comprises 16 residues. Trimming at V came to 3 bases and at J to 2 bases, leaving 6 bases not matched to a gene. Germline CDR1 reads KGHSH; CDR2 reads LQKENI. The CDR3, as DNA: TGTGCCAGCTCACCTCAACAGGGGCAAAACACCGGGGAGCTGTTTTTT. Residues: CASSPQQGQNTGELFF.

This clonotype was seen more than once but under ten times. The genes are TRBV4-2 and TRBJ2-5; 7 bases map to TRBD2. Germline V CDR1 and CDR2: LGHNA, YNFKEQ. Germline trimming cut 2 bases from V and 6 bases from J; bases unmatched to any gene: 15. The CDR3 length is 17 residues. The CDR3 spells CASSQQSPPAGAKTQYF. The CDR3 bases are TGTGCCAGCAGCCAACAAAGCCCCCCCGCGGGAGCTAAGACCCAGTACTTC.

The chain has TRBV19 and TRBJ2-3; no reliable D call. CDR1 and CDR2 (germline): LNHDA, SQIVND (reference sequence). This CDR3 is 12 amino acids long. Trimming left V 3 bases short and J 6 bases short, with 7 bases between. The DNA for the CDR3 is TGTGCCAGTAGTATCGGCGGTGATACGCAGTATTTT. This sequence encodes CASSIGGDTQYF. Full variable domain (remainder filled in from reference TRBV19 and TRBJ2-3): DGGITQSPKYLFRKEGQNVTLSCEQNLNHDAMYWYRQDPGQGLRLIYYSQIVNDFQKGDIAEGYSVSREKKESFPLTVTSAQKNPTAFYLCASSIGGDTQYFGPGTRLTVL.

The J gene is TRBJ2-7, the V gene TRBV7-2, with 7 bases identical to TRBD1. The CDR3 runs to 13 residues. In germline, CDR1 is SGHTA, CDR2 FQGNSA. V shed 7 bases and J 1 base; nucleotides not matched to a gene: 4. The CDR3 DNA sequence: TGTGCCAGCACCAGGGACAGATCCTACGAGCAGTACTTC. Translated, it gives CASTRDRSYEQYF.

The CDR3 DNA sequence: TGTGCCAGCAGTTACGACGGCAGAGGCTACACCTTC. Protein sequence: CASSYDGRGYTF. The chain joins TRBV6-5 to TRBJ1-2; D not certain. V gave up 2 bases and J gave up 8 bases, with 9 bases separating them. The germline CDR1 and CDR2 sequences are MNHEY and SVGAGI. The CDR3 totals 12 residues.

This clonotype was seen only a few times. The chain has TRBV4-2 and TRBJ2-7, with 8 bases identical to TRBD2. Germline CDR1 LGHNA, CDR2 YNFKEQ. V lost 1 base to trimming and J lost 5 bases; unmatched junction nucleotides: 16. The CDR3 runs to 18 residues. The CDR3 here is CASSQVPPWGGRSHEQYF. The CDR3 DNA sequence: TGTGCCAGCAGCCAAGTCCCCCCTTGGGGCGGGAGGTCCCACGAGCAGTACTTC.

The chain is built from TRBV25-1 and TRBJ2-7, with 9 bases lining up with TRBD2. The germline CDR1 and CDR2 sequences are MGHDK and SYGVNS. V gave up 3 bases and J gave up 4 bases; unmatched junction bases: 4. This CDR3 is built from 14 residues. The CDR3 is CASSEISGGYEQYF. In DNA, the CDR3 is TGTGCCAGCAGTGAGATTAGCGGGGGTTACGAGCAGTACTTC.

This clonotype has only a few counts. The chain combines TRBV5-1 with TRBJ1-4, with D maybe TRBD1 (6 bases). The CDR3 is 16 amino acids. Germline V gene data show CDR1 as SGHRS and CDR2 as YFSETQ. V was shortened by 0 bases and J by 0 bases, with 9 bases between the two germline ends. The CDR3 DNA is TGCGCCAGCAGCTTGGTCGGACAGACAACTAATGAAAAACTGTTTTTT. This sequence encodes CASSLVGQTTNEKLFF.

The V and J genes are TRBV20-1 and TRBJ2-7; D is perhaps TRBD1 or TRBD2 (5 bases each). Per the germline V gene, CDR1 is DFQATT and CDR2 is SNEGSKA (reference sequence). Deletions cut 4 bases from V and 5 bases from J, with 15 bases between. The CDR3 covers 13 residues. This CDR3 reads CSATGPGGNEQYF. The CDR3 DNA reads TGCAGTGCTACGGGACCTGGGGGTAACGAGCAGTACTTC.

The table lists this clonotype with a few counts. The V gene is TRBV6-5, the J gene TRBJ2-7; TRBD2 aligns across 13 bases. V shed 6 bases and J 7 bases; nucleotides not matched to a gene: 9. The length of the CDR3 is 15 residues. CDR1 MNHEY and CDR2 SVGAGI come from the germline V gene. The CDR3 sequence is CASRKTGLAGQEQYF. CDR3 coding DNA: TGTGCCAGCAGAAAAACGGGACTAGCGGGACAAGAGCAGTACTTC.

This chain connects TRBV29-1 to TRBJ1-1; D is unclear. This CDR3 region has 11 residues. V gave up 7 bases and J gave up 7 bases, with 13 bases separating them. CDR1 SQVTM and CDR2 ANQGSEA come from the germline V gene. The CDR3 DNA reads TGCAGCGCCCCGAGAGGTGGTGAAGCTTTCTTT. Encoded protein: CSAPRGGEAFF.

J is TRBJ1-1 and V is TRBV21-1. TRBV21-1 is a known pseudogene. The CDR3 is 18 amino acids. The CDR3 here is CASSKRPGTGYMNTEAFF. CDR3 in DNA: TGTGCCAGCAGCAAAAGGCCCGGGACAGGGTACATGAACACTGAAGCTTTCTTT.

This clonotype was seen more than once but under ten times. The chain has TRBV6-1 and TRBJ2-3; D unclear. CDR1 and CDR2 (germline): MNHNS, SASEGT. The CDR3 spans 15 residues. Trimming shortened V by 3 bases and J by 0 bases, and 10 bases separated the two germline ends. CDR3 residues: CASSEVPTSTDTQYF. The CDR3 DNA follows: TGTGCCAGCAGTGAGGTCCCGACAAGCACAGATACGCAGTATTTT.

This clonotype was picked up a small number of times. The rearrangement joins TRBV25-1 to TRBJ1-6; 12 positions agree with TRBD1. V lost 3 bases, J lost 7 bases, and 7 bases stayed unmatched. CDR1 and CDR2 (germline): MGHDK, SYGVNS. The CDR3 spans 17 residues. The CDR3 sequence is CASSEGTGGLWNSPLHF. As DNA, the CDR3 is TGTGCCAGCAGTGAGGGGACAGGGGGCCTCTGGAATTCACCCCTCCACTTT.